The entry below describes one TCR beta chain. The source of the sample is a study of blood T cell repertoires in COVID-19. The CDR3 spans 17 residues. Germline V gene lookup returns CDR1 LNHDA and CDR2 SQIVND (reference sequence). V lost 6 bases and J lost 1, with 16 bases in between. The assay was immunoSEQ multiplex PCR, and TCRdb's table has in-frame clones only and misses some. The sample yields 150,000 to 200,000 clones, roughly 84% seen once. The TCR was taken from a woman aged 25 to 39 who had been exposed to COVID-19. The specimen sequenced was PBMCs or T cells enriched from blood (not recorded which). The chain has TRBV19 and TRBJ1-6; possibly TRBD1 for D (6 bases). As DNA, the CDR3 is TGTGCCAGTAGCCGAGACACAGGGTCGTCCTATAATTCACCCCTCCACTTT. Translated: CASSRDTGSSYNSPLHF.